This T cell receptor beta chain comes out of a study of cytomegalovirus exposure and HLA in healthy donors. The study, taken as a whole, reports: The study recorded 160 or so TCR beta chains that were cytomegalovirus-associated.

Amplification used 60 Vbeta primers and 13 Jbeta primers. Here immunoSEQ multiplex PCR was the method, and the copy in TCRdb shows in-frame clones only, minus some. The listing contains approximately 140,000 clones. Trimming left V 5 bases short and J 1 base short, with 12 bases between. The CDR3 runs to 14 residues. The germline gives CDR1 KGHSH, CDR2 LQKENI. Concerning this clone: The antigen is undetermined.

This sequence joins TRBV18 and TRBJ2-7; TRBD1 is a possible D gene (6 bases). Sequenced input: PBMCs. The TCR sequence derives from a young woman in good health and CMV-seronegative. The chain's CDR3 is CASSSLTGSYEQYF. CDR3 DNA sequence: TGTGCCAGCTCATCACTGACAGGTTCCTACGAGCAGTACTTC. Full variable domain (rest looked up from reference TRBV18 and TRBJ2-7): NAGVMQNPRHLVRRRGQEARLRCSPMKGHSHVYWYRQLPEEGLKFMVYLQKENIIDESGMPKERFSAEFPKEGPSILRIQQVVRGDSAAYFCASSSLTGSYEQYFGPGTRLTVT.